The source of this T cell receptor beta chain is a study of cytomegalovirus exposure and HLA in healthy donors. Overall study results and limits: Sequences of the TCR beta chain were said to predict the HLA-A and HLA-B alleles of most subjects accurately.

The V segment lost 4 bases and the J segment 3 bases; nucleotides outside the gene matches: 0. There are 12 residues in the CDR3. Germline CDR1 reads KGHSH; CDR2 reads LQKENI. 13 Jbeta primers and 60 Vbeta primers were used for the PCR. The data were produced by immunoSEQ multiplex PCR, yet TCRdb's version contains in-frame clones alone and is incomplete. The data contain about 140,000 clones, around 79% of them singletons. A remark on this clone: The target antigen is unknown.

The J gene is TRBJ2-7, the V gene TRBV18; 7 bases match TRBD1. This sequence was found in a man aged 18 to 29 in good health and CMV-seronegative. The specimen was PBMCs. The CDR3 reads CASSRTGYEQYF. DNA of the CDR3: TGTGCCAGCTCACGGACAGGCTACGAGCAGTACTTC.